These 13 T cell receptor beta chains were all obtained from the same sample, sequenced in a study of identical twins. TCRdb independently ran MiXCR on the 5' RACE reads; one entry per CDR3 protein. The repertoire holds roughly 540,000 distinct CDR3 sequences, about 20% seen once, with approximately 0.95% in the top ten. These data also formed part of another study, on T cells expressing NK-cell markers.

Sequencing input: CD4+ T cells sorted from blood. The source of these receptors is a woman younger than 35 in good health.

This clonotype was seen a handful of times. The rearrangement joins TRBV30 to TRBJ2-1; D ambiguous. The CDR3 runs 14 residues. The V and J ends lost 3 bases and 8 bases respectively, with 17 bases between them. The germline CDR1 and CDR2 sequences are GTSNPN and SVGIG (reference sequence). The CDR3 bases are TGTGCCTGGAGCCCTTCGCAACGGATTGATGAGCAGTTCTTC. Its translation is CAWSPSQRIDEQFF.

The chain recombines TRBV2 with TRBJ1-1; D is ambiguous. The CDR3 consists of 15 residues. V was pared by 4 bases and J by 0 bases, with 12 bases between. Germline CDR1 and CDR2: SNHLY and FYNNEI. The CDR3: CASSAVKGLNTEAFF. Here the CDR3 DNA reads TGTGCCAGCAGTGCAGTGAAGGGTTTGAACACTGAAGCTTTCTTT.

A few counts support this clonotype. The DNA of the CDR3 is TGTGCCGCGCGGCCGGGGGTCTCCTACAATGAGCAGTTCTTC. It codes for CAARPGVSYNEQFF. The chain links TRBV6-1 to TRBJ2-1, with a possible D match to TRBD2 (6 bases). CDR3 length: 14 amino acids. The V end lost 11 bases, the J end lost 0 bases, and 14 bases lay between the germline ends. The V gene's germline CDR1 is MNHNS and CDR2 SASEGT.

This clonotype was seen only a few times. The rearrangement uses TRBV7-2 and TRBJ2-1, with D possibly TRBD2 on 5 matching bases. The V and J ends lost 0 bases and 0 bases respectively, with 12 bases between them. Germline V gives CDR1 SGHTA, CDR2 FQGNSA. The CDR3 runs 17 residues. The chain's CDR3 is CASSLATDSRSYNEQFF. In DNA, the CDR3 is TGTGCCAGCAGCTTAGCCACGGACTCCCGCTCCTACAATGAGCAGTTCTTC.

The rearrangement joins TRBV5-5 to TRBJ1-1; 7 bases map to TRBD1. The length of the CDR3 is 14 residues. CDR1 is SGHKS and CDR2 is YYEKEE in the germline V gene (reference sequence). Germline trimming cut 4 bases from V and 8 bases from J; bases unmatched to any gene: 11. CDR3 sequence: CASSRRGQGFEAFF. In nucleotides, the CDR3 is TGTGCCAGCAGCCGGAGGGGGCAGGGGTTCGAAGCTTTCTTT.

The chain recombines TRBV20-1 with TRBJ2-7; D perhaps matches TRBD2 (5 bases). CDR3 length equals 13 residues. Between the trimmed V and J ends, which lost 3 bases and 0 bases, there was a span of 9 bases. Germline CDR1 and CDR2: DFQATT and SNEGSKA (reference sequence). CDR3: CSARKSGSYEQYF. The CDR3 nucleotides read TGCAGTGCTAGGAAGAGCGGCTCCTACGAGCAGTACTTC.

The chain links TRBV5-1 to TRBJ2-7; TRBD2 agrees at 14 bases. The trim removed 0 bases at V and 7 bases at J, leaving 6 bases unmatched. The CDR3 covers 16 residues. Germline lookup yields CDR1 SGHRS and CDR2 YFSETQ. Here the CDR3 reads CASSLGGLAGVQEQYF. DNA for the CDR3: TGCGCCAGCAGCTTGGGGGGACTAGCGGGAGTGCAGGAGCAGTACTTC.

CDR3 bases: TGCAGTGCTAGAGTCAGTACTCTAGCCAAAAACATTCAGTACTTC. Translating gives CSARVSTLAKNIQYF. The rearrangement joins TRBV20-1 to TRBJ2-4, with unresolved D. The CDR3 contains 15 residues. The germline gives CDR1 DFQATT, CDR2 SNEGSKA (reference sequence). V was clipped by 1 base and J by 0 bases, with 10 bases between them.

This clonotype was counted only a few times. V gene TRBV12-3 or TRBV12-4 combines with J gene TRBJ1-6; D is unresolved. The CDR3 loop spans 15 amino acids. V was trimmed by 3 bases and J by 6 bases, leaving 12 bases between them. In DNA form, the CDR3 reads TGTGCCAGCAGTTTTGAATTGACCAGTAATTCACCCCTCCACTTT. This translates into CASSFELTSNSPLHF.

This clonotype came up a few times. This chain joins TRBV7-3 and TRBJ2-3; D unresolved. V dropped 2 bases and J dropped 0 bases, with 9 bases sitting between them. There are 15 residues in the CDR3. Germline CDR1 SGHTA, CDR2 FQGTGA. Here the CDR3 reads CASSLANPSTDTQYF. The CDR3 DNA reads TGTGCCAGCAGCTTAGCTAATCCTAGCACAGATACGCAGTATTTT.

This clonotype was seen ten or more times. The rearrangement joins TRBV12-3 or TRBV12-4 to TRBJ2-2; D possibly corresponds to TRBD1 (6 bases). Trimming left V 6 bases short and J 6 bases short, with 8 bases between. This CDR3 spans 12 amino acids. The DNA of the CDR3 is TGTGCCAGCAGATGGACAGCCGGGGAGCTGTTTTTT. This sequence encodes CASRWTAGELFF.

This clonotype was counted many times. The chain is built from TRBV29-1 and TRBJ2-3; perhaps TRBD1 as D (6 bases). Per the germline V gene, CDR1 is SQVTM and CDR2 is ANQGSEA. The CDR3 extends over 13 amino acids. V was clipped by 7 bases and J by 8 bases, with 19 bases between them. The CDR3 spells CSGATGTSSTQYF. The CDR3 nucleotides read TGCAGCGGCGCTACCGGGACATCCAGTACGCAGTATTTT.

A few counts support this clonotype. This chain connects TRBV7-2 to TRBJ2-1, with TRBD2 matching 13 bases. There are 15 residues in the CDR3. Germline V gene sequence: CDR1 SGHTA, CDR2 FQGNSA. V trimming: 6 bases; J trimming: 8 bases; junction bases outside the gene matches: 7. The CDR3 here is CASSYGLAGVYEQFF. CDR3 in DNA: TGTGCCAGCAGTTACGGACTAGCGGGAGTATATGAGCAGTTCTTC.